A single sample gave rise to the 8 T cell receptor beta chains below, sequenced in a study of beta chain features in type 1 diabetes. Broader study findings: TCRB CDR3s from Type 1 diabetes patients were moderately but significantly shorter in all four CD4+ subsets.

No antigen has been assigned to these receptors. Expressed TCRB transcripts got sequenced, as all isolated RNA was reverse transcribed. Profiled with immunoSEQ multiplex PCR; TCRdb holds only in-frame clones, not every one. The sample lists 300,000 or so clones; about 13% were seen once. Material: naive CD4+ T cells from blood. The source is a man younger than 40 with type 1 diabetes.

This clone turned up a few times. The chain uses TRBV30 and TRBJ1-1, with 11 bases that match TRBD1. In germline, CDR1 is GTSNPN, CDR2 SVGIG (reference sequence). V lost 4 bases to trimming and J lost 1 base; unmatched junction nucleotides: 5. The CDR3 is made up of 15 amino acids. The CDR3 is CAWKGTGGANTEAFF. The CDR3 region has the DNA TGTGCCTGGAAAGGGACAGGGGGAGCGAACACTGAAGCTTTCTTT.

This clone has more than one count but fewer than ten. CDR3: CASSMTGGYNEQFF. The CDR3 DNA follows: TGTGCCAGTAGTATGACGGGAGGATACAATGAGCAGTTCTTC. The chain uses TRBV19 and TRBJ2-1; TRBD2 matches at 7 bases. Trimming took 3 bases from V and 4 from J; bases not matched to a gene: 3. The V gene's germline CDR1 is LNHDA and CDR2 SQIVND (reference sequence). This CDR3 contains 14 residues.

This clone occurred a few times. V and J are TRBV6-5 and TRBJ2-7; tentatively, D is TRBD1 (6 bases). Trimming left V 7 bases short and J 4 bases short, with 14 bases between. This CDR3 is 13 amino acids long. Germline CDR1 and CDR2: MNHEY and SVGAGI. The CDR3 nucleotides read TGTGCCAGCAAGGCAGGGGTCGGGTACGAGCAGTACTTC. Residues: CASKAGVGYEQYF.

The chain couples TRBV9 to TRBJ2-1, with TRBD1 matching 7 bases. Germline V gives CDR1 SGDLS, CDR2 YYNGEE. V was pared by 3 bases and J by 2 bases, with 5 bases of the junction left unmatched. There are 15 residues in the CDR3. CDR3: CASSGTGATYNEQFF. CDR3 DNA sequence: TGTGCCAGCAGCGGAACAGGGGCAACCTACAATGAGCAGTTCTTC.

J is TRBJ2-1 and V is TRBV13; 8 positions agree with TRBD2. V lost 5 bases and J lost 5; bases outside the gene matches: 8. Germline CDR1 is PRHDT and CDR2 is FYEKMQ (reference sequence). This CDR3 is built from 15 residues. CDR3 loop: CASSNTGTSNNEQFF. CDR3 coding DNA: TGTGCCAGCAGCAACACCGGGACTAGTAACAATGAGCAGTTCTTC.

There are a few counts of this clone. The CDR3, as DNA: TGTGCCAGTAGTCCTAAATTGAACCGGGAAAAACTGTTTTTT. This sequence encodes CASSPKLNREKLFF. J is TRBJ1-4 and V is TRBV19; D unclear. V was pared by 5 bases and J by 8 bases, with 15 bases between. This CDR3 spans 14 amino acids. Germline-derived CDR1 and CDR2 are LNHDA and SQIVND (reference sequence).

The gene calls are TRBV7-2 and TRBJ2-1; maybe TRBD2 (5 bases). CDR3 length: 14 residues. Looked up from germline, CDR1 is SGHTA and CDR2 is FQGNSA. Trimming took 2 bases from V and 10 from J, leaving 15 bases between them. DNA of the CDR3: TGTGCCAGCAGCTTATACACTCCATCTAGCGAGCAGTTCTTC. This codes for CASSLYTPSSEQFF.

This clone has more than one count but fewer than ten. The rearrangement joins TRBV7-2 to TRBJ1-1; TRBD1 matches at 8 bases. The CDR3 is made up of 14 amino acids. Trimming took 5 bases from V and 5 from J; bases not matched to a gene: 7. Per germline, CDR1 SGHTA and CDR2 FQGNSA. DNA for the CDR3: TGTGCCAGCAGCACCCAGGGGGCGGGTACTGAAGCTTTCTTT. It translates to CASSTQGAGTEAFF. The variable domain in full, with the rest retrieved from reference TRBV7-2 and TRBJ1-1, is GAGVSQSPSNKVTEKGKDVELRCDPISGHTALYWYRQSLGQGLEFLIYFQGNSAPDKSGLPSDRFSAERTGGSVSTLTIQRTQQEDSAVYLCASSTQGAGTEAFFGQGTRLTVV.